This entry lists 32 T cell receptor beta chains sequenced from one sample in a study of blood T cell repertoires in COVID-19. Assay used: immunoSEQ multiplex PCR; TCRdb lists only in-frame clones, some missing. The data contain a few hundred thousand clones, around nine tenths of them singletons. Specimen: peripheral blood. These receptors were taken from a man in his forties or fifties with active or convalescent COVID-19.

CDR3 coding DNA: TGTGCCAGCAGCGCGGGGACGTGGACTGAAGCTTTCTTT. This sequence encodes CASSAGTWTEAFF. The chain couples TRBV11-3 to TRBJ1-1; D may be TRBD1 (5 bases). Germline V CDR1 and CDR2: SGHNT, YENEEA. This CDR3 has 13 residues. With 5 bases removed from V and 5 bases from J, the gap between germline ends came to 12 bases. The complete variable domain, with remaining parts taken from reference TRBV11-3 and TRBJ1-1, reads EAGVVQSPRYKIIEKKQPVAFWCNPISGHNTLYWYLQNLGQGPELLIRYENEEAVDDSQLPKDRFSAERLKGVDSTLKIQPAELGDSAVYLCASSAGTWTEAFFGQGTRLTVV.

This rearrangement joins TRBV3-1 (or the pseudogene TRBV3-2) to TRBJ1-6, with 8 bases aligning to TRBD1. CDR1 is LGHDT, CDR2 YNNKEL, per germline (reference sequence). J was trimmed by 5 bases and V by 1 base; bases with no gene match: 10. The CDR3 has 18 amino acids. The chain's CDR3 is CASSQGTTGVGDNSPLHF. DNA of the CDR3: TGTGCCAGCAGCCAAGGGACGACAGGGGTCGGGGATAATTCACCCCTCCACTTT.

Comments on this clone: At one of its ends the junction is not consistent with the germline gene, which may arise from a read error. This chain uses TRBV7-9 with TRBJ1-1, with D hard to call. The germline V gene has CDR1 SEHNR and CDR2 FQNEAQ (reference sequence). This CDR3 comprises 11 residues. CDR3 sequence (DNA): TGTGCCAGCAGCTTAGCGCAGGTCAGGAGGTTT. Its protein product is CASSLAQVRRF.

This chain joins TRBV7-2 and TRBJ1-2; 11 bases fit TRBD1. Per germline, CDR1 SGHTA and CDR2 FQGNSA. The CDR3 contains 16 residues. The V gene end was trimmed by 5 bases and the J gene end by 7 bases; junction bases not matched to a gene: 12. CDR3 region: CASSKSHRDRGAGYTF. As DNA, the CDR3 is TGTGCCAGCAGCAAAAGCCACCGGGACAGGGGGGCTGGCTACACCTTC. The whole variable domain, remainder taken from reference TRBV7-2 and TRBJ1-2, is GAGVSQSPSNKVTEKGKDVELRCDPISGHTALYWYRQSLGQGLEFLIYFQGNSAPDKSGLPSDRFSAERTGGSVSTLTIQRTQQEDSAVYLCASSKSHRDRGAGYTFGSGTRLTVV.

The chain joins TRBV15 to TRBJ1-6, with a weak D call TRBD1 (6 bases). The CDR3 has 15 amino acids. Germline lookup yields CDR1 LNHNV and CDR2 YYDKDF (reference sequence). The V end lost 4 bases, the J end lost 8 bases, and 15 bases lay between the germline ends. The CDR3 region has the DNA TGTGCCACCAGCAAGGGGAACAGGGTCGATTCACCCCTCCACTTT. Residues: CATSKGNRVDSPLHF.

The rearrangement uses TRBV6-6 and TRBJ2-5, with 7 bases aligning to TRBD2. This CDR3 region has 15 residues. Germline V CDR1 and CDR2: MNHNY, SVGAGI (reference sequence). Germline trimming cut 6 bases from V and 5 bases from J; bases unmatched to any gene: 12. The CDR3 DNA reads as TGTGCCAGCAGCCTCCCTACTAGCGTAAGGGAGACCCAGTACTTC. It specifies CASSLPTSVRETQYF.

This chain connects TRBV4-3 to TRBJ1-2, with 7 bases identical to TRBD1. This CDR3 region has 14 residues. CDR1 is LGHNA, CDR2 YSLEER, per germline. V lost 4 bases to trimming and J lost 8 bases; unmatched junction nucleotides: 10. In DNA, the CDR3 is TGCGCCAGCAGCCCGACTGGACAGGTCCTGGGCTACACCTTC. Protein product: CASSPTGQVLGYTF.

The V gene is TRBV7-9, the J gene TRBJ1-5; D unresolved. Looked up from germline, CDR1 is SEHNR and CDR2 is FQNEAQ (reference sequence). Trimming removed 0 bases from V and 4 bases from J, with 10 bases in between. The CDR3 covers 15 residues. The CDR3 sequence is CASSLAADYNQPQHF. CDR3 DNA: TGTGCCAGCAGCTTAGCGGCGGATTATAATCAGCCCCAGCATTTT.

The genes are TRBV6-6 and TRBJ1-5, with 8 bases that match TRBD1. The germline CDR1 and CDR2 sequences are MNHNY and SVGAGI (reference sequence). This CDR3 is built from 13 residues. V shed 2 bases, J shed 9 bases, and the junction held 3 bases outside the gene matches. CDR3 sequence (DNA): TGTGCCAGCAGTTACGGGACAGGACGGCCCCAGCATTTT. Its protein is CASSYGTGRPQHF.

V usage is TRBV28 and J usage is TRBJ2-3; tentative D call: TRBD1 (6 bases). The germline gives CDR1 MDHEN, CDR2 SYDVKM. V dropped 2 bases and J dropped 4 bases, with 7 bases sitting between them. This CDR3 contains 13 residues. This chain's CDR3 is CASSLQGSDTQYF. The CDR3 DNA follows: TGTGCCAGCAGTTTACAGGGGTCAGATACGCAGTATTTT.

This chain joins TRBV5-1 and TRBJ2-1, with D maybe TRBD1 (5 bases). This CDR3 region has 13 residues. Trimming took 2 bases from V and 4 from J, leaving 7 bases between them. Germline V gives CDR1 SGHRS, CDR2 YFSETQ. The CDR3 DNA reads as TGCGCCAGCAGCTTCCAGGGTTACAATGAGCAGTTCTTC. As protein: CASSFQGYNEQFF.

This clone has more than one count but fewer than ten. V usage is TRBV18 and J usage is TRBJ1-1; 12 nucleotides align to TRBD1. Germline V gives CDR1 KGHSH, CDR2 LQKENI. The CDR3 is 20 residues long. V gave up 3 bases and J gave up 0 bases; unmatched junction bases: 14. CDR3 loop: CASSPITGQGAIGMNTEAFF. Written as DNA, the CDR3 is TGTGCCAGCTCACCCATAACGGGACAGGGGGCTATAGGTATGAACACTGAAGCTTTCTTT.

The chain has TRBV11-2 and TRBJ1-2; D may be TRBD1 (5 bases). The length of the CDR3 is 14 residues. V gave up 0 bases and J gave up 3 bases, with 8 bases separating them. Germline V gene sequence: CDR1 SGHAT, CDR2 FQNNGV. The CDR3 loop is CASSLDRAHYGYTF. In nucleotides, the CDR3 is TGTGCCAGCAGCTTAGACAGGGCTCACTATGGCTACACCTTC.

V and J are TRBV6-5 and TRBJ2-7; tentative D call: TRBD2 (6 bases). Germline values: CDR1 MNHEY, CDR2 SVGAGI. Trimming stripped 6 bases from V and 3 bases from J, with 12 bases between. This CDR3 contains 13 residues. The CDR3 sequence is CASRFGTDYEQYF. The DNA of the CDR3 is TGTGCCAGCAGATTCGGGACTGACTACGAGCAGTACTTC.

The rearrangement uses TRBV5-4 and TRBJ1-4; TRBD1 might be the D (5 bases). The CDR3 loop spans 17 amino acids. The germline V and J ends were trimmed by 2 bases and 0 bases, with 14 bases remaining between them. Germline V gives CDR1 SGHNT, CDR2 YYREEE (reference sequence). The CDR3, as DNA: TGTGCCAGCAGCTTATACCAGGGTCTTGCAACTAATGAAAAACTGTTTTTT. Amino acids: CASSLYQGLATNEKLFF. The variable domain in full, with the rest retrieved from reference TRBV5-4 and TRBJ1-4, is ETGVTQSPTHLIKTRGQQVTLRCSSQSGHNTVSWYQQALGQGPQFIFQYYREEENGRGNFPPRFSGLQFPNYSSELNVNALELDDSALYLCASSLYQGLATNEKLFFGSGTQLSVL.

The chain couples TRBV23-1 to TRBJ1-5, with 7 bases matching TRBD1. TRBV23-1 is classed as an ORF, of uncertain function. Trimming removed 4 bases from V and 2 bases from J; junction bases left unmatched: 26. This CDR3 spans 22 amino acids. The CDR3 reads CASSLIQSTEIEGGWGNQPQHF. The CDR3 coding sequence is TGCGCCAGCAGTCTAATTCAATCGACGGAGATAGAAGGGGGCTGGGGCAATCAGCCCCAGCATTTT.

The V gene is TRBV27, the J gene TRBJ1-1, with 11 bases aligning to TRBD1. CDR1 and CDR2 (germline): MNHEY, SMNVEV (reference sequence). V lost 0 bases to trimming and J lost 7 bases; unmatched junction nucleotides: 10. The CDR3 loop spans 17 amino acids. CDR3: CASSLSPDRGLFVEAFF. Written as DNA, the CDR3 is TGTGCCAGCAGTTTATCCCCGGACAGGGGGCTGTTTGTTGAAGCTTTCTTT.

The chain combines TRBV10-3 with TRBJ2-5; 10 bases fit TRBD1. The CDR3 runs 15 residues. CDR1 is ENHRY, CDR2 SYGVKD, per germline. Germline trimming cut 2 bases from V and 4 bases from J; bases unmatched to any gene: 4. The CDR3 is CAISERGQGTETQYF. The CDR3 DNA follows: TGTGCCATCAGTGAGAGGGGACAGGGGACAGAGACCCAGTACTTC.

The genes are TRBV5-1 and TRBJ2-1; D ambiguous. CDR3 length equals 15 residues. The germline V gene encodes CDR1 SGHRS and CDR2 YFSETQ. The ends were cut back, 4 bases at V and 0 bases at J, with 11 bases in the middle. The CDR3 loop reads CASSAQVSSYNEQFF. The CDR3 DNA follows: TGCGCCAGCAGCGCCCAGGTGAGCTCCTACAATGAGCAGTTCTTC.

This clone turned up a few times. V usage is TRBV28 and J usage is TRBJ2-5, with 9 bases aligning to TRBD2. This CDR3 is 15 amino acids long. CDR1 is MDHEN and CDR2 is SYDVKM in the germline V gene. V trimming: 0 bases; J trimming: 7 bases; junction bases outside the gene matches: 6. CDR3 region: CASSLWASGEATQYF. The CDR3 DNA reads TGTGCCAGCAGTTTATGGGCTAGCGGGGAAGCGACCCAGTACTTC. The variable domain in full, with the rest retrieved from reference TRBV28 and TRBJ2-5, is DVKVTQSSRYLVKRTGEKVFLECVQDMDHENMFWYRQDPGLGLRLIYFSYDVKMKEKGDIPEGYSVSREKKERFSLILESASTNQTSMYLCASSLWASGEATQYFGPGTRLLVL.

CDR3 DNA sequence: TGCGCCAGCAGCTTGCAGCGGGCGGGCACAGATACGCAGTATTTT. Protein product: CASSLQRAGTDTQYF. The J gene is TRBJ2-3, the V gene TRBV5-1; TRBD2 is a possible D gene (6 bases). Germline CDR1 SGHRS, CDR2 YFSETQ. Trimming left V 1 base short and J 1 base short, with 10 bases between. The CDR3 is 15 amino acids.

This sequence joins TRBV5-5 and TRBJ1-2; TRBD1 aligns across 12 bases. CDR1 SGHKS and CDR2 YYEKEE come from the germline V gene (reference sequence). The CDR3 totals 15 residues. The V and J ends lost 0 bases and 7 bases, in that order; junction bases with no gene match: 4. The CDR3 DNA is TGTGCCAGCAGCTTGGCCGGGACAGGGGGCCGTGGCTACACCTTC. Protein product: CASSLAGTGGRGYTF.

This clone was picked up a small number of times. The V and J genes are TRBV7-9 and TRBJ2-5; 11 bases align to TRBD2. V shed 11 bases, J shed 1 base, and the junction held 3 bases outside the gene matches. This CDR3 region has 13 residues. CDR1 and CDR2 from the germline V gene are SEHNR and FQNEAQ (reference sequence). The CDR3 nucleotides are TGTGCCTGGGGGACTAGCGGCCAAGAGACCCAGTACTTC. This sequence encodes CAWGTSGQETQYF.

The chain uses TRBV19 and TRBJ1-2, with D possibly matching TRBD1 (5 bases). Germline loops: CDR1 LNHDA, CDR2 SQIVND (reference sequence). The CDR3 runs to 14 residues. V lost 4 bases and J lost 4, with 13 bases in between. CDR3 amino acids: CASSTGQPGYGYTF. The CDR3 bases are TGTGCCAGTAGTACCGGACAACCGGGCTATGGCTACACCTTC.

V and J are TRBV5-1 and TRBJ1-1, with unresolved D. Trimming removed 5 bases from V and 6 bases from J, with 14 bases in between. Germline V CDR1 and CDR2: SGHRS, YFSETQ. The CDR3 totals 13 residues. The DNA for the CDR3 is TGCGCCAGCAGGGAGATATCTCAGTCTGAAGCTTTCTTT. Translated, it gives CASREISQSEAFF.

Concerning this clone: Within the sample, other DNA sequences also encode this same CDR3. The CDR3 protein is CASSLTGGTEAFF. The CDR3 bases are TGCGCCAGCAGCTTGACAGGGGGCACTGAAGCTTTCTTT. This sequence joins TRBV5-1 and TRBJ1-1, with TRBD1 identical over 8 bases. Germline CDR1 SGHRS, CDR2 YFSETQ. This CDR3 spans 13 amino acids. With 1 base clipped from V and 4 bases from J, the junction kept 0 bases outside the gene matches.

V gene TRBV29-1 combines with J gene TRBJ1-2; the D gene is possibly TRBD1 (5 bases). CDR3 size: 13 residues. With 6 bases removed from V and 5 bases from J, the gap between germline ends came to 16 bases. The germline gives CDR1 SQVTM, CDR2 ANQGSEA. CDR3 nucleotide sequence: TGCAGCGTCGGGCTTGCAGGGATGTATGGCTACACCTTC. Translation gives CSVGLAGMYGYTF.

CDR3 in DNA: TGTGCCAGCAGTCCGCCAGACAGCTTGAACACTGAAGCTTTCTTT. This translates into CASSPPDSLNTEAFF. This chain uses TRBV28 with TRBJ1-1; a possible D gene is TRBD1 (5 bases). In germline, CDR1 is MDHEN, CDR2 SYDVKM. CDR3 length equals 15 residues. V was shortened by 5 bases and J by 0 bases, with 13 bases between the two germline ends.

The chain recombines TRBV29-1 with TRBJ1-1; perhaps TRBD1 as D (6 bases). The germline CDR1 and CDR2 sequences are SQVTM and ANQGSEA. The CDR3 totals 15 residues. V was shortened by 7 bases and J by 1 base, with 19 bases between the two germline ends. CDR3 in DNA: TGCAGCGCAAACCTCAGACAGGTTCCGAACACTGAAGCTTTCTTT. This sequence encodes CSANLRQVPNTEAFF.

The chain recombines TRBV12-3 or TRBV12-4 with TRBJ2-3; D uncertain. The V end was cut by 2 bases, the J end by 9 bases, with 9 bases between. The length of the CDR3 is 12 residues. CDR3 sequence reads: CASSLNSPTQYF. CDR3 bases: TGTGCCAGCAGTTTAAACTCACCCACGCAGTATTTT.

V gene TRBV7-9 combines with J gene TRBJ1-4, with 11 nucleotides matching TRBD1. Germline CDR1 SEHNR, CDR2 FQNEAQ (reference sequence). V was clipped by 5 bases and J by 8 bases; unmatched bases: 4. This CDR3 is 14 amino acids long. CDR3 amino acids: CASSTGQGAEKLFF. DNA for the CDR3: TGTGCCAGCAGCACCGGACAGGGGGCGGAAAAACTGTTTTTT.

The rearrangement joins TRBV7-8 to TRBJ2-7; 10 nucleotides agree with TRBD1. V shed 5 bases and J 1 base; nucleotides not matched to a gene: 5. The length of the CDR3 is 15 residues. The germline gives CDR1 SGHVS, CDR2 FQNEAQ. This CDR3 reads CASSPTGQGSYEQYF. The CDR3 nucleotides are TGTGCCAGCAGCCCGACGGGACAGGGGTCCTACGAGCAGTACTTC.